The sequence of this T cell receptor (beta chain) was determined in a study of T-cell memory formation after mild COVID-19 (dated by TCRdb to the early 2020s). Some background on the complete study: TCR sequence clusters from the two donors were found to be largely donor specific. T-cell clones expanding and contracting after mild COVID-19 in two donors were tracked by longitudinal TCRalpha and TCRbeta repertoire sequencing. The cohort comprised two young, previously healthy adult volunteers, one female and one male. Results the study describes overall, beyond this receptor: Contracting CD4+ clones were found mainly in CM and EM memory subsets, while CD8+ clones were enriched in EMRA. The second-wave clones that peaked on day 37 were not confirmed to be SARS-CoV-2 specific. Balanced CD4/CD8 phenotypes were observed for clones contracting from day 15 to 85, whereas a bias towards CD4+ was observed for a second wave of clones expanding from day 15 to 37. Some responding clones were found in pre-infection memory, which suggests that pre-existing cross-reactive memory T cells took part in the SARS-CoV-2 response. Only two mild cases were covered by the study, and larger cohorts that include severe cases with pre-infection samples were considered necessary.

Inclusive of the bounding cysteine and phenylalanine, the CDR3 is 12 residues long. Solely the CDR3 DNA is kept, with 36 bases framed from the first base. CDR1 SGHTS and CDR2 YDEGEE are derived from the germline V gene. V was cut back by 2 bases and J by 5 bases, leaving a gap of 7 bases between them. As regards this clonotype: Its antigen is currently not known. No clone much larger than this one lies a single base away; base qualities are absent.

The sequencing machine was an Illumina NovaSeq 6000. cDNA libraries for TCRalpha and TCRbeta were prepared by 5'RACE using constant-segment primers, with sample barcodes and unique molecular identifiers added. RNA was extracted from every sample with Trizol reagent. Library amplification was performed in two PCR steps, and a second sample barcode and Illumina TruSeq adapters were introduced in the second step. Libraries were sequenced on an Illumina NovaSeq with 2 x 150 bp paired-end reads. Per the source publication's procedure: Demultiplexing of reads and collapsing into UMI-guided consensus sequences were performed with migec v1.2.7. Using mixcr v2.1.11, UMI consensuses were aligned to TRA and TRB V and J templates and then assembled into clonotypes. Expanded or contracted clonotypes were those called significant by both edgeR and NoisET, with noise models trained on biological replicates. For edgeR calls, the thresholds were a false discovery rate-adjusted p below 0.01 and a log2 fold-change of 1. As an exploratory analysis of dynamics, max-normalized trajectories of the 1000 most abundant clonotypes were examined by PCA with hierarchical clustering. The CD4 or CD8 phenotype of responding clones was assigned using the separately sequenced CD4+ and CD8+ repertoires. The raw public data were reprocessed by TCRdb itself: fastp quality trimming at Q25, MiXCR clonotype calling, in-frame beta chains only. Every entry covers one CDR3 protein and lists the most common genes and DNA from its rows. TCRdb, not the authors, supplied the V and J calls. This sample holds 360,000 or so distinct CDR3 sequences; 25% to 30% were observed only once. Approximately 13% of the sample is held by the ten biggest clonotypes.

Ficoll-Paque density gradient centrifugation was used to isolate PBMCs. The sequenced sample consisted of PBMCs or a T cell subset sorted from them (not recorded which). This receptor was taken from an adult woman who had mild COVID-19 (a few samples of this study predate the infection). The sample titles of this study are shuffled in the database, so cell type and time point are left out; the donor was told from shared clones. Recombination connected TRBV5-8 to TRBJ1-1; the D gene identity is not certain. This receptor has the CDR3 CASSFPRTEAFF. The DNA reads TGTGCCAGCAGCTTCCCCCGAACTGAAGCTTTCTTT.